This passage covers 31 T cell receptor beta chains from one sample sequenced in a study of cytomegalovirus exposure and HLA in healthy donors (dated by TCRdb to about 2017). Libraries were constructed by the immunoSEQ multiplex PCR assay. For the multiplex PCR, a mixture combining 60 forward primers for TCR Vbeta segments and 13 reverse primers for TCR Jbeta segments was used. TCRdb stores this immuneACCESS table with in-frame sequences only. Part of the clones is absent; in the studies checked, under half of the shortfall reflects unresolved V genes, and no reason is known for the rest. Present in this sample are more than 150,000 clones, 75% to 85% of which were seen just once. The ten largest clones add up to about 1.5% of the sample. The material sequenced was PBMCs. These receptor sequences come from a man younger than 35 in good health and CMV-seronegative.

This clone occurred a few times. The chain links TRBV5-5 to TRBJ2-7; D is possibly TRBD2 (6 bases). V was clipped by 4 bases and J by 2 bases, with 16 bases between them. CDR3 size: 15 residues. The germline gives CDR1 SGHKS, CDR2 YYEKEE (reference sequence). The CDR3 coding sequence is TGTGCCAGCAGCAACCGACTAGTGGTGACCTACGAGCAGTACTTC. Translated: CASSNRLVVTYEQYF.

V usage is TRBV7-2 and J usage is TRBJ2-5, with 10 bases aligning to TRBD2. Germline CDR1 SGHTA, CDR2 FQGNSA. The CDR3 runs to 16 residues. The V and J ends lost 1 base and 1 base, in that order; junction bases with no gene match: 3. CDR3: CASSLGLAGRQETQYF. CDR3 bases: TGTGCCAGCAGCTTAGGACTAGCGGGCCGCCAAGAGACCCAGTACTTC.

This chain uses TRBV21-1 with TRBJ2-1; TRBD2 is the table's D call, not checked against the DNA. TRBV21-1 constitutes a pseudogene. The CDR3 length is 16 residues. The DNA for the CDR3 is TGTGCCAGCAGCAAACCAGGGGCGGGGGGTTACAATGAGCAGTTCTTC. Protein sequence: CASSKPGAGGYNEQFF.

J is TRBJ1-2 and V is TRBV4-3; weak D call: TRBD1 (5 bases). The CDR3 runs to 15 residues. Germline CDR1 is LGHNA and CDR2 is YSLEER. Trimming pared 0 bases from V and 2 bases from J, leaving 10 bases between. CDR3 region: CASSQEEGQNYGYTF. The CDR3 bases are TGCGCCAGCAGCCAAGAGGAGGGGCAGAACTATGGCTACACCTTC.

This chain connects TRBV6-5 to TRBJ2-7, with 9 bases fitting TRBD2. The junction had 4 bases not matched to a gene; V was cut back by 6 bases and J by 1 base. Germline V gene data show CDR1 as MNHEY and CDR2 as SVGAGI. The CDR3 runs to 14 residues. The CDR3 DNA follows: TGTGCCAGCAGCATGACTAGCGGTTCCTACGAGCAGTACTTC. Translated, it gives CASSMTSGSYEQYF.

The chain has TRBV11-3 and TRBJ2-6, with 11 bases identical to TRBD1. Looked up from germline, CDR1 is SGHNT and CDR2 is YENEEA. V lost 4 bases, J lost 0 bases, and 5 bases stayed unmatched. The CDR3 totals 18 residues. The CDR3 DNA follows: TGTGCCAGCAGCTCACGGACAGGGGGCTACTCTGGGGCCAACGTCCTGACTTTC. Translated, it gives CASSSRTGGYSGANVLTF.

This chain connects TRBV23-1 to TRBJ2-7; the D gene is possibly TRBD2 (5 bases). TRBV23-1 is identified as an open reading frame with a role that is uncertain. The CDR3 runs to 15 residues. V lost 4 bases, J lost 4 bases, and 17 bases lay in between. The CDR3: CASSPLGNGEYEQYF. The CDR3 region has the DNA TGCGCCAGCAGTCCGCTTGGGAACGGGGAATACGAGCAGTACTTC.

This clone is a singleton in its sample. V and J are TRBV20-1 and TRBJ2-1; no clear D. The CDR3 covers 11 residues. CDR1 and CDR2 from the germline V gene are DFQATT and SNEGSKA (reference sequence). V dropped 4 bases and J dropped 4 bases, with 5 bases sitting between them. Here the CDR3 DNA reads TGCAGTGCTACCTTTTACAATGAGCAGTTCTTC. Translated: CSATFYNEQFF.

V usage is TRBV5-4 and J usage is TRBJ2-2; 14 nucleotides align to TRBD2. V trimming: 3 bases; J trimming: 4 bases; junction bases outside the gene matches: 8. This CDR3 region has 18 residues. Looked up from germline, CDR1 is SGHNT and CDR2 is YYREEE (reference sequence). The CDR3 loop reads CASSSGLAGGHFTGELFF. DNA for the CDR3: TGTGCCAGCAGCTCCGGACTAGCGGGGGGCCATTTCACCGGGGAGCTGTTTTTT.

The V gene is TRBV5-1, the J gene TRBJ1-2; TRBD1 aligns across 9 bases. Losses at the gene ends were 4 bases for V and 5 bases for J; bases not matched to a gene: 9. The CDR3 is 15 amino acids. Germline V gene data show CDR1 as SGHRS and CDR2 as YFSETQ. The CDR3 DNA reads TGCGCCAGCAGCCTTCGAGGGGACAGGGAGTATGGCTACACCTTC. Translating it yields CASSLRGDREYGYTF. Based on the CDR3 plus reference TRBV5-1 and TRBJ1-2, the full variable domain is KAGVTQTPRYLIKTRGQQVTLSCSPISGHRSVSWYQQTPGQGLQFLFEYFSETQRNKGNFPGRFSGRQFSNSRSEMNVSTLELGDSALYLCASSLRGDREYGYTFGSGTRLTVV.

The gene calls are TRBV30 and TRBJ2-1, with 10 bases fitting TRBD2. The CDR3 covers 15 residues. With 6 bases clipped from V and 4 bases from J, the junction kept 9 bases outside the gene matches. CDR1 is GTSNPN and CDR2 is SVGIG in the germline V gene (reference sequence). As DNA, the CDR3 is TGTGCCTGCGCCCTAGCGGGAGCCACTTACAATGAGCAGTTCTTC. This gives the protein CACALAGATYNEQFF. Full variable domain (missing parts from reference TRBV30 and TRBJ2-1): SQTIHQWPATLVQPVGSPLSLECTVEGTSNPNLYWYRQAAGRGLQLLFYSVGIGQISSEVPQNLSASRPQDRQFILSSKKLLLSDSGFYLCACALAGATYNEQFFGPGTRLTVL.

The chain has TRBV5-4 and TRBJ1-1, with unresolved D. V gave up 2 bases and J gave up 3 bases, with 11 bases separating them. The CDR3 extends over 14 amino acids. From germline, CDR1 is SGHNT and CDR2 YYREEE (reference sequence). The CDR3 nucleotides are TGTGCCAGCAGCTTATCGGGGAGGGACACTGAAGCTTTCTTT. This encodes CASSLSGRDTEAFF.

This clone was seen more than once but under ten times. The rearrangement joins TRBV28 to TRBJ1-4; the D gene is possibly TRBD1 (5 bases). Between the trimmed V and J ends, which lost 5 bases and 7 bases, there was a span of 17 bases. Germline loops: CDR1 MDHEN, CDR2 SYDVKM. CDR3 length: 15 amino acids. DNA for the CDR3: TGTGCCAGCAGTCCCCAGGGAGGTTCGGCTGAAAAACTGTTTTTT. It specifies CASSPQGGSAEKLFF. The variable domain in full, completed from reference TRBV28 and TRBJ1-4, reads DVKVTQSSRYLVKRTGEKVFLECVQDMDHENMFWYRQDPGLGLRLIYFSYDVKMKEKGDIPEGYSVSREKKERFSLILESASTNQTSMYLCASSPQGGSAEKLFFGSGTQLSVL.

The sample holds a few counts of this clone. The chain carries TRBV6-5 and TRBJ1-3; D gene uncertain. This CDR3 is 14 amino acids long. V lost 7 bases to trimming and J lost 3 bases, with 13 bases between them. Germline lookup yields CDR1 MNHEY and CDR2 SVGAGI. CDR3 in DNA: TGTGCCAGCACCCCTCGCCGAGGTGGAAACACCATATATTTT. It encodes CASTPRRGGNTIYF.

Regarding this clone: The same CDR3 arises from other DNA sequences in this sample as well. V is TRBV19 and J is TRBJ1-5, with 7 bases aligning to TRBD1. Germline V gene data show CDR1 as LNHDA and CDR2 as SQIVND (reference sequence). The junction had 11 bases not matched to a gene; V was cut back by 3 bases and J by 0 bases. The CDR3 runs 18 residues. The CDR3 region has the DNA TGTGCCAGTAGTATCGCCCCAATACAGGGGTATAGCAATCAGCCCCAGCATTTT. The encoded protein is CASSIAPIQGYSNQPQHF.

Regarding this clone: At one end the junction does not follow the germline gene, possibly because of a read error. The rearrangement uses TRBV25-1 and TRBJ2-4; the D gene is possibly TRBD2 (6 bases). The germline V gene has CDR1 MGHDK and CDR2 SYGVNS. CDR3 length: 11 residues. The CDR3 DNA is TGTGCCAGCAGTTGGGGGACTCAGACGCACTTC. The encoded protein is CASSWGTQTHF.

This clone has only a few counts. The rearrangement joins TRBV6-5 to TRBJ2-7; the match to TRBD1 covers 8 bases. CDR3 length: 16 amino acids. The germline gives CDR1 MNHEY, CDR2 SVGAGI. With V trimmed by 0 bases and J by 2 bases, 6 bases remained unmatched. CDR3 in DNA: TGTGCCAGCAGTTACTCACGGACAGGGCTCACCTACGAGCAGTACTTC. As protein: CASSYSRTGLTYEQYF.

In DNA, the CDR3 is TGTGCCAGCAGCTTGGTAGGGACTGCTGGACCCTACGAGCAGTACTTC. It is translated as CASSLVGTAGPYEQYF. V gene TRBV5-6 combines with J gene TRBJ2-7; weak D call: TRBD2 (6 bases). Germline V gene lookup returns CDR1 SGHDT and CDR2 YYEEEE. CDR3 length: 16 amino acids. V was cut by 0 bases and J by 2 bases, with 15 bases left in between. The full variable domain, rest sourced from reference TRBV5-6 and TRBJ2-7, is DAGVTQSPTHLIKTRGQQVTLRCSPKSGHDTVSWYQQALGQGPQFIFQYYEEEERQRGNFPDRFSGHQFPNYSSELNVNALLLGDSALYLCASSLVGTAGPYEQYFGPGTRLTVT.

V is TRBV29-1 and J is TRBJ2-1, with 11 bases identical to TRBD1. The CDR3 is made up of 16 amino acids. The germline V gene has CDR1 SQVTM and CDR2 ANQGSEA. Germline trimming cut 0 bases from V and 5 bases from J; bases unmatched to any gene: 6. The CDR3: CSVEELRDRGDNEQFF. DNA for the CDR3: TGCAGCGTTGAAGAGTTGCGGGACAGGGGGGACAATGAGCAGTTCTTC.

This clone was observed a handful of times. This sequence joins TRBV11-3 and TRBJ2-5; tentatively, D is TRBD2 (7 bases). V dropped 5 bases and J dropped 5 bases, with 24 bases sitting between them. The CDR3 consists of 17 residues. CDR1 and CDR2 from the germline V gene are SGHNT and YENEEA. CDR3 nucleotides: TGTGCCAGCAGCCCAGGGGCCGGGGGAGGGGTCTTGGAGACCCAGTACTTC. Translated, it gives CASSPGAGGGVLETQYF.

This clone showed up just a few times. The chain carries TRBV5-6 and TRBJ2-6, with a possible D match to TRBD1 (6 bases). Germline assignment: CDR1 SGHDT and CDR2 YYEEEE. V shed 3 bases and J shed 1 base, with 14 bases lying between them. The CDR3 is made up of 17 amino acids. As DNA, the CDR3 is TGTGCCAGCAGCTCAGGACAGTCCGCGTCTGGGGCCAACGTCCTGACTTTC. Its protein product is CASSSGQSASGANVLTF.

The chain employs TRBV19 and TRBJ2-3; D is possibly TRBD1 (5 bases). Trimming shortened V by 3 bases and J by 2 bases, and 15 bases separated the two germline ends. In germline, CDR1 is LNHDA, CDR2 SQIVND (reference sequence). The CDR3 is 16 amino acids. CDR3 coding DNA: TGTGCCAGTAGTATCCGGGCGGACATGATCACAGATACGCAGTATTTT. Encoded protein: CASSIRADMITDTQYF.

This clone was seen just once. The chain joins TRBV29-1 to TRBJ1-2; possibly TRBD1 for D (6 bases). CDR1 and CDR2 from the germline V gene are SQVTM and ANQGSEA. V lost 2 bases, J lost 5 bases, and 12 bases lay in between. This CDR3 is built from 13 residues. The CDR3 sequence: CSVEWDTVYGYTF. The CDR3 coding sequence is TGCAGCGTTGAATGGGACACGGTATATGGCTACACCTTC.

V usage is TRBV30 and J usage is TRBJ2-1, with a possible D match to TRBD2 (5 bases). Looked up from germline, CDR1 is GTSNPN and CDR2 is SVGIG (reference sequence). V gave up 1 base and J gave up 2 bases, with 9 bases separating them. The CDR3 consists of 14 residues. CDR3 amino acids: CAWSGGNTYNEQFF. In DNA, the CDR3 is TGTGCCTGGAGTGGAGGGAATACCTACAATGAGCAGTTCTTC.

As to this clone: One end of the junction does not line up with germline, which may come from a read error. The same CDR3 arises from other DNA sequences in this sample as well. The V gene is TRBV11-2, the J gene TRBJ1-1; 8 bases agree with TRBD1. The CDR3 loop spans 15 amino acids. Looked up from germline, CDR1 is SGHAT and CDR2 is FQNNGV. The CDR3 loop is CASSSSQGALTEAFF. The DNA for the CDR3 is TGTGCCAGCAGTTCCTCTCAGGGGGCGCTCACTGAGGCTTTCTTT.

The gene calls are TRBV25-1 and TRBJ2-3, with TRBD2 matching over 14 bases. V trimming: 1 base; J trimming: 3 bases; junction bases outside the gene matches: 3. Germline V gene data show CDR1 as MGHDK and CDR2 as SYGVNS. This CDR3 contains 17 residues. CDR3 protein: CASSEFWTSGRTDTQYF. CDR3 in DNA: TGTGCCAGCAGTGAATTTTGGACTAGCGGGAGGACAGATACGCAGTATTTT.

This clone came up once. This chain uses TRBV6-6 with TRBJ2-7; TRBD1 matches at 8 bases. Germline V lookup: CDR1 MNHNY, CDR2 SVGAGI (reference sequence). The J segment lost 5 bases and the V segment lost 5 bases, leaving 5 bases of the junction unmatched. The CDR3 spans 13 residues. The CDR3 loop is CASSRTGSDEQYF. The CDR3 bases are TGTGCCAGCAGTCGGACAGGGTCCGACGAGCAGTACTTC.

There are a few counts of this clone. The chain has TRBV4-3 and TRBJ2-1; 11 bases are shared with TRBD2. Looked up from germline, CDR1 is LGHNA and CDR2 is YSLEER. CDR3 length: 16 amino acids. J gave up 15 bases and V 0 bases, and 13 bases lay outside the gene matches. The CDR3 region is CASSQDSRASGRFRFF. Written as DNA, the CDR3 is TGCGCCAGCAGCCAAGATTCTAGGGCTAGCGGGAGGTTCCGGTTCTTC.

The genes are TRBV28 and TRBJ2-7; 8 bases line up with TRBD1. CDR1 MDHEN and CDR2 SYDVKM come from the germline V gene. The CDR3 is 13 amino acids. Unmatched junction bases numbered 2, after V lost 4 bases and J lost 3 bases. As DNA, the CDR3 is TGTGCCAGCAGTTGGACAGGGCTCTACGAGCAGTACTTC. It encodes CASSWTGLYEQYF.

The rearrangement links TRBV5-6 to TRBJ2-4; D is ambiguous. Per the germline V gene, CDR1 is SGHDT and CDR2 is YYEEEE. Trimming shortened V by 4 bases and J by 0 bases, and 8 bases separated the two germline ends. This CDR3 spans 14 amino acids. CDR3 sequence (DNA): TGTGCCAGCAGCCTCTCGGGAGCCAAAAACATTCAGTACTTC. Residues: CASSLSGAKNIQYF.

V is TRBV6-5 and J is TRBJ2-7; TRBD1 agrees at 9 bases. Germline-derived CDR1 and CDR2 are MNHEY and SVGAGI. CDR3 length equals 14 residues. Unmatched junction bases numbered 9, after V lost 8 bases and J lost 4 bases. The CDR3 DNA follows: TGTGCCAGCGGGACCTTGGGACAGGGATACGAGCAGTACTTC. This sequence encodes CASGTLGQGYEQYF.